This entry lists 19 T cell receptor beta chains sequenced from one sample in a study of blood T cell repertoires in COVID-19. Some clones are missing from TCRdb's copy, which holds only in-frame ones; the method was immunoSEQ multiplex PCR. The data contain 180,000 or so clones, around 85% of them seen just once; the ten biggest clones take up under 9.5%. Sequences were obtained from peripheral blood. All receptors derive from a woman in her fifties or sixties with acute or convalescent COVID-19.

This sequence joins TRBV27 and TRBJ1-5, with TRBD1 identical over 10 bases. The V gene's germline CDR1 is MNHEY and CDR2 SMNVEV (reference sequence). The CDR3 is 15 residues long. After removal of 6 bases from V and 4 bases from J, the junction contained 6 bases not matched to a gene. CDR3 loop: CASRWTGGVNQPQHF. CDR3 sequence (DNA): TGTGCCAGCAGGTGGACAGGGGGGGTGAATCAGCCCCAGCATTTT.

The V gene is TRBV7-6, the J gene TRBJ2-5, with a weak D call TRBD1 (5 bases). The CDR3 sequence is 16 residues long. Germline CDR1 and CDR2: SGHVS and FNYEAQ. V was clipped by 0 bases and J by 5 bases, with 16 bases between them. CDR3 residues: CASSLAWWVKGETQYF. The CDR3 nucleotides read TGTGCCAGCAGCTTAGCATGGTGGGTTAAGGGGGAGACCCAGTACTTC. Variable domain in full (rest from reference TRBV7-6 and TRBJ2-5): GAGVSQSPRYKVTKRGQDVALRCDPISGHVSLYWYRQALGQGPEFLTYFNYEAQQDKSGLPNDRFSAERPEGSISTLTIQRTEQRDSAMYRCASSLAWWVKGETQYFGPGTRLLVL.

The V gene is TRBV7-6, the J gene TRBJ2-1; 7 positions match TRBD2. Per germline, CDR1 SGHVS and CDR2 FNYEAQ. J lost 8 bases, V lost 1 base, and 2 bases had no gene match. This CDR3 has 13 residues. This CDR3 is CASSLGLAYEQFF. DNA for the CDR3: TGTGCCAGCAGCTTAGGACTAGCCTATGAGCAGTTCTTC.

The chain recombines TRBV28 with TRBJ1-5; 7 bases map to TRBD1. This CDR3 region has 14 residues. In germline, CDR1 is MDHEN, CDR2 SYDVKM. The V gene end was trimmed by 4 bases and the J gene end by 4 bases; junction bases not matched to a gene: 4. CDR3 DNA sequence: TGTGCCAGCAGTTCGGGACAGAGAAATCAGCCCCAGCATTTT. This codes for CASSSGQRNQPQHF.

The chain employs TRBV5-5 and TRBJ2-1, with 7 nucleotides matching TRBD2. Germline CDR1 SGHKS, CDR2 YYEKEE (reference sequence). This CDR3 spans 15 amino acids. J was trimmed by 10 bases and V by 4 bases; bases with no gene match: 14. In nucleotides, the CDR3 is TGTGCCAGCAGCCTAACGAGCCTAGCGGATTTGGAGCAGTTCTTC. Translation gives CASSLTSLADLEQFF. Full variable domain (outside the CDR3, taken from reference TRBV5-5 and TRBJ2-1): DAGVTQSPTHLIKTRGQQVTLRCSPISGHKSVSWYQQVLGQGPQFIFQYYEKEERGRGNFPDRFSARQFPNYSSELNVNALLLGDSALYLCASSLTSLADLEQFFGPGTRLTVL.

V is TRBV11-1 and J is TRBJ1-6; no clear D gene. Germline loops: CDR1 SGHAT, CDR2 FQDESV (reference sequence). Deletions cut 8 bases from V and 9 bases from J, with 14 bases between. This CDR3 is built from 13 residues. The chain's CDR3 is CASGKEVLSPLHF. CDR3 coding DNA: TGTGCCAGCGGAAAGGAGGTCCTTTCACCCCTCCACTTT.

This rearrangement joins TRBV19 to TRBJ1-5; the D gene is possibly TRBD1 (6 bases). Germline V lookup: CDR1 LNHDA, CDR2 SQIVND (reference sequence). V was shortened by 4 bases and J by 3 bases, with 7 bases between the two germline ends. The CDR3 is 13 residues long. CDR3 nucleotides: TGTGCCAGTAGTAACAGGGACAATCAGCCCCAGCATTTT. Protein product: CASSNRDNQPQHF.

V is TRBV6-5 and J is TRBJ1-2; 8 nucleotides match TRBD1. The CDR3 has 15 amino acids. V was clipped by 8 bases and J by 13 bases; unmatched bases: 21. Germline CDR1 and CDR2: MNHEY and SVGAGI. The CDR3 bases are TGTGCCAGCCCCTTCCCGCCGGACAGGGCGTTTTGGGGCACCTTC. Translation gives CASPFPPDRAFWGTF.

The J gene is TRBJ2-7, the V gene TRBV6-5, with TRBD1 matching over 12 bases. Losses at the gene ends were 6 bases for V and 7 bases for J; bases not matched to a gene: 7. The CDR3 has 14 amino acids. In germline, CDR1 is MNHEY, CDR2 SVGAGI. CDR3 nucleotides: TGTGCCAGCAGGGGACAGGGGGCAGTGGAAGAGCAGTACTTC. This gives the protein CASRGQGAVEEQYF.

V and J are TRBV19 and TRBJ2-5; 7 bases map to TRBD2. The V gene's germline CDR1 is LNHDA and CDR2 SQIVND (reference sequence). This CDR3 comprises 16 residues. J gave up 1 base and V 3 bases, and 8 bases lay outside the gene matches. The CDR3 DNA reads as TGTGCCAGTAGTATCGGAGCGGGAACCCCCCAAGAGACCCAGTACTTC. As protein: CASSIGAGTPQETQYF.

The V gene is TRBV19, the J gene TRBJ1-2; TRBD1 agrees at 7 bases. The CDR3 is 15 amino acids. CDR1 and CDR2 from the germline V gene are LNHDA and SQIVND (reference sequence). Trimming removed 2 bases from V and 8 bases from J; junction bases left unmatched: 11. The CDR3 is CASSIRRQGVSGYTF. CDR3 coding DNA: TGTGCCAGTAGTATACGGCGGCAGGGGGTGAGCGGCTACACCTTC. Combining the CDR3 with reference TRBV19 and TRBJ1-2 gives the whole variable domain DGGITQSPKYLFRKEGQNVTLSCEQNLNHDAMYWYRQDPGQGLRLIYYSQIVNDFQKGDIAEGYSVSREKKESFPLTVTSAQKNPTAFYLCASSIRRQGVSGYTFGSGTRLTVV.

The V call is TRBV25-1, the J call TRBJ1-6; D might be TRBD1 (5 bases). Germline CDR1 MGHDK, CDR2 SYGVNS. V was shortened by 7 bases and J by 9 bases, with 13 bases between the two germline ends. The CDR3 has 13 amino acids. CDR3 nucleotides: TGTGCCAGCACCCAGGGAAATGGTTCACCCCTCCACTTT. Encoded protein: CASTQGNGSPLHF.

This rearrangement joins TRBV10-2 to TRBJ2-3; 12 nucleotides agree with TRBD2. The CDR3 runs to 15 residues. In germline, CDR1 is WSHSY, CDR2 SAAADI. J gave up 2 bases and V 7 bases, and 4 bases lay outside the gene matches. CDR3 sequence: CASKTSGSVTDTQYF. The CDR3, as DNA: TGCGCCAGCAAGACTAGCGGGAGCGTCACAGATACGCAGTATTTT.

The chain combines TRBV4-1 with TRBJ1-5; tentative D call: TRBD1 (6 bases). V lost 0 bases to trimming and J lost 0 bases, with 21 bases between them. Germline assignment: CDR1 MGHRA and CDR2 YSYEKL. The CDR3 totals 20 residues. The chain's CDR3 is CASSQDRRQGPTYSNQPQHF. The CDR3 coding sequence is TGCGCCAGCAGCCAAGATAGGCGCCAGGGGCCTACTTATAGCAATCAGCCCCAGCATTTT.

The chain couples TRBV7-3 to TRBJ1-6; D is ambiguous. This CDR3 has 13 residues. CDR1 is SGHTA and CDR2 is FQGTGA in the germline V gene. V was cut by 2 bases and J by 8 bases, with 7 bases left in between. CDR3 bases: TGTGCCAGCAGCTTATGGCGGGATTCACCCCTCCACTTT. It specifies CASSLWRDSPLHF.

The chain couples TRBV5-1 to TRBJ2-1, with a possible D match to TRBD2 (6 bases). V dropped 3 bases and J dropped 1 base, with 11 bases sitting between them. Looked up from germline, CDR1 is SGHRS and CDR2 is YFSETQ. The CDR3 is 15 amino acids. CDR3: CASSSTSPSYNEQFF. The DNA of the CDR3 is TGCGCCAGCAGCTCTACTAGCCCGTCCTACAATGAGCAGTTCTTC.

The chain combines TRBV5-3 with TRBJ1-1; TRBD1 aligns across 9 bases. TRBV5-3 is an ORF, with its function uncertain. Trimming removed 0 bases from V and 4 bases from J; junction bases left unmatched: 4. The CDR3 is 15 residues long. CDR3 bases: TGTGCCAGAAGCTTGGACGACAGGGGGATCACTGAAGCTTTCTTT. Its translation is CARSLDDRGITEAFF.

CDR3 region: CASSLSVNTEAFF. In DNA form, the CDR3 reads TGTGCCAGCAGCTTATCAGTGAACACTGAAGCTTTCTTT. The chain recombines TRBV5-8 with TRBJ1-1; D is ambiguous. With 2 bases removed from V and 0 bases from J, the gap between germline ends came to 5 bases. In germline, CDR1 is SGHTS, CDR2 YDEGEE. The CDR3 runs to 13 residues.

The chain joins TRBV30 to TRBJ2-1, with 7 bases aligning to TRBD2. V lost 5 bases, J lost 10 bases, and 11 bases stayed unmatched. Germline V gene lookup returns CDR1 GTSNPN and CDR2 SVGIG (reference sequence). The CDR3 loop spans 13 amino acids. This CDR3 is CAWSRGVPREQFF. The CDR3 DNA reads as TGTGCCTGGTCTCGGGGGGTCCCCCGGGAGCAGTTCTTC.